Only a few counts were recorded for the clone carrying this TCR beta chain. This sample is part of a study of identical twins. TCRdb re-called the 5' RACE reads through MiXCR, storing one row per CDR3 protein. The profile covers about 530,000 distinct CDR3 sequences, with approximately 20% appearing a single time and roughly 0.5% taken by the ten largest. Trimming took off 0 bases at V and 7 bases at J, with 12 bases between the two ends. The CDR3 spans 14 residues. In germline, CDR1 is LGHDT, CDR2 YNNKEL (reference sequence). The sample was also reused in another study, on yellow fever vaccine responses in identical twins.

The clonotype originates from a woman aged 18-29 years in good health. V gene TRBV3-1 combines with J gene TRBJ2-5; D may be TRBD2 (5 bases). The material sequenced was CD4+ T cells sorted from blood. As DNA, the CDR3 is TGTGCCAGCAGCCAAGATATGCGAAGCGGGACCCAGTACTTC. It yields the protein CASSQDMRSGTQYF.